This TCR beta chain stems from a study of regulatory T cells in long-lasting Graves disease. Building of the TCR beta libraries involved iRepertoire HTBI primers and Arm-PCR of CDR3 regions. A single record per CDR3 protein comes from TCRdb applying MiXCR to the multiplex PCR reads. The sample consists of about 460,000 distinct CDR3 sequences, 13% to 15% of them appearing once. In this sample, this clonotype turned up many times. What it recognizes is unknown. The sample's time point: newly diagnosed GD, antithyroid drugs for less than 3 months. TCR sequences were obtained from RNA taken from PBMCs. The study, taken as a whole, reports: With persistent disease, TRBV28, TRBJ1-2 and TRBJ2-5 were the favored segments.

CDR1 and CDR2 (germline): MDHEN, SYDVKM. The CDR3 extends over 14 amino acids. V was shortened by 6 bases and J by 6 bases, with 15 bases between the two germline ends. This sample also appeared in a second study, on T cells in Graves' hyperthyroidism and ophthalmopathy. From that paper: During a first-round RT-PCR of the TCR CDR3, the HTBI primer set was used.

The sequence derives from a woman aged 50 to 60 with Graves disease. The sequenced sample was peripheral blood mononuclear cells (PBMCs), obtained at new diagnosis, from a patient treated with antithyroid drugs. The chain uses TRBV28 and TRBJ2-4; D might be TRBD1 (8 bases). Here the CDR3 reads CASRPQGGGNIQYF. In nucleotides, the CDR3 is TGTGCCAGCAGGCCACAGGGGGGGGGAAACATTCAGTACTTC.